This T cell receptor beta chain was obtained from a study of a mutant IDH1 vaccine in newly diagnosed glioma. Sequencing was performed with immunoSEQ multiplex PCR; in TCRdb, only in-frame clones are kept and a portion is missing. The data contain about 43,000 clones, approximately 84% of them singletons. V lost 1 base and J 4 bases, leaving 12 bases between the germline ends. CDR1 is SGHDT, CDR2 YYEEEE, per germline. The CDR3 is 15 residues long. Time point meaning: week 23, last vaccination. Doses consisted of 300 ug of mutant IDH1 20-mer peptide each, paired with topical imiquimod. With regard to this clone: What it recognizes is unknown.

The chain recombines TRBV5-6 with TRBJ2-1, with D perhaps TRBD1 (5 bases). Specimen: PBMCs, collected from a glioma patient whose treatment included an IDH1 peptide vaccine. This TCR came from a woman aged 18 to 35 with glioma. Some clones in this sample may be carry-over from other donors' samples. The CDR3 is CASSLRAGPYNEQFF. CDR3 DNA: TGTGCCAGCAGCTTGAGGGCAGGGCCTTACAATGAGCAGTTCTTC.